This entry describes one TCR beta chain. The antigen is undetermined. This entry belongs to a study of PD-1 blockade in classical Hodgkin lymphoma. Study-level results: Lower baseline TCR diversity was reported for newly diagnosed patients than for healthy donors. Nivolumab initiated under 1 year post-ASCT led to patient exclusion.

Looked up from germline, CDR1 is SGHTS and CDR2 is YDEGEE. The CDR3 sequence is 16 residues long. Trimming left V 1 base short and J 2 bases short, with 14 bases between. TCRdb's table, derived via immunoSEQ multiplex PCR, lists solely in-frame clones and lacks some. The sample lists 110,000 or so clones; 80% to 90% were seen once. Autologous stem cell transplantation was followed by relapse in every patient, and brentuximab vedotin exposure varied. The chain employs TRBV5-8 and TRBJ2-3, with D uncertain. This sequence was found in a human donor with classical Hodgkin lymphoma. Sequenced material: peripheral blood mononuclear cells (PBMCs), taken before the second cycle of nivolumab. This CDR3 is CASSLSWSPATDTQYF. The CDR3 DNA reads as TGTGCCAGCAGCTTGAGTTGGAGCCCCGCCACAGATACGCAGTATTTT.